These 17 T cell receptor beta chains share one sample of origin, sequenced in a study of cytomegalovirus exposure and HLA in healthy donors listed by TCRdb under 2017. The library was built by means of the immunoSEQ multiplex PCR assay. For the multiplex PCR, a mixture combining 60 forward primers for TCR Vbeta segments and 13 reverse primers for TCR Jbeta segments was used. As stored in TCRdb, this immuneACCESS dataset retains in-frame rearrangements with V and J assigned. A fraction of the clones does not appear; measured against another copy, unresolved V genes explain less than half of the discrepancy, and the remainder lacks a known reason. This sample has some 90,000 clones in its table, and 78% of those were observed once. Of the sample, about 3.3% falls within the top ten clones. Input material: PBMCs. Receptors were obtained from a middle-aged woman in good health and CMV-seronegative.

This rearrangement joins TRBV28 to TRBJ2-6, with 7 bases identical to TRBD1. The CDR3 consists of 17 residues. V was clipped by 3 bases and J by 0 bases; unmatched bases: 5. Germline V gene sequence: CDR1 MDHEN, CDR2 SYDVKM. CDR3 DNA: TGTGCCAGCAGTTTGTACAGGGGTAGCTCTGGGGCCAACGTCCTGACTTTC. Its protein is CASSLYRGSSGANVLTF.

CDR3 residues: CASIRGGVSYEQYF. The DNA of the CDR3 is TGTGCCAGCATCCGAGGGGGCGTATCCTACGAGCAGTACTTC. This sequence joins TRBV28 and TRBJ2-7, with 7 bases matching TRBD1. CDR3 length: 14 amino acids. V dropped 7 bases and J dropped 1; count of bases not matched to a gene: 7. CDR1 is MDHEN and CDR2 is SYDVKM in the germline V gene.

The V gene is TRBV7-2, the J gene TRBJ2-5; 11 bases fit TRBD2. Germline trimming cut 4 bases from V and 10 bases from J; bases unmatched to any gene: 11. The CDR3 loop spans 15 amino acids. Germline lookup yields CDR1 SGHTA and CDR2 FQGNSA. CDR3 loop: CASSSGLAGPGGQYF. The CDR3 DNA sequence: TGTGCCAGCAGCTCCGGACTAGCGGGCCCGGGGGGCCAGTACTTC.

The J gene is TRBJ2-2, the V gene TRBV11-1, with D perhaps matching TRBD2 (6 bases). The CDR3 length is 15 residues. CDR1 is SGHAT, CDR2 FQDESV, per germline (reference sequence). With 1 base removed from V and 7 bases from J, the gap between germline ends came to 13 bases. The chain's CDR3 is CASSLDGGKDGELFF. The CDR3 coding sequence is TGTGCCAGCAGCTTAGACGGCGGGAAGGACGGGGAGCTGTTTTTT.

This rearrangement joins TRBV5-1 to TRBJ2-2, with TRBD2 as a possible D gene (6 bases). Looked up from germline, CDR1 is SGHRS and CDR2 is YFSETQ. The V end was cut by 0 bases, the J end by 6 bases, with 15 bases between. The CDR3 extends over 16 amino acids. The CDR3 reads CASSLAAGNSPGELFF. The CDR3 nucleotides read TGCGCCAGCAGCTTGGCCGCGGGAAATAGTCCCGGGGAGCTGTTTTTT.

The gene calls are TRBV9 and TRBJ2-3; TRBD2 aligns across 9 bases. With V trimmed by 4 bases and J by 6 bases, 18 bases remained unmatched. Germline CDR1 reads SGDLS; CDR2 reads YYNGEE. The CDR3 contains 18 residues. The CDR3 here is CASSPSPGRGRAVDTQYF. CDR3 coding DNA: TGTGCCAGCAGCCCATCTCCCGGTCGCGGGAGGGCCGTGGATACGCAGTATTTT.

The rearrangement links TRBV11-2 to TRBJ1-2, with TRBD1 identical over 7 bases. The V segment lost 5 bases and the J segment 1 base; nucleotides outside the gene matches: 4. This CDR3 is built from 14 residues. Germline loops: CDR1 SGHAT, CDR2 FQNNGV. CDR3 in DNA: TGTGCCAGCAGCGGGCACAGGGGTAACTATGGCTACACCTTC. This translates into CASSGHRGNYGYTF.

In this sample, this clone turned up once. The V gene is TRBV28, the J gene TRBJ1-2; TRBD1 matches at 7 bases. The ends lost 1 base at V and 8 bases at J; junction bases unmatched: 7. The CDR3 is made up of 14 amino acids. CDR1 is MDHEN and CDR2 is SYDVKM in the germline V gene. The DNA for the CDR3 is TGTGCCAGCAGTTTATCGGGCAGGGGGGAAGGCTACACCTTC. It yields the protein CASSLSGRGEGYTF.

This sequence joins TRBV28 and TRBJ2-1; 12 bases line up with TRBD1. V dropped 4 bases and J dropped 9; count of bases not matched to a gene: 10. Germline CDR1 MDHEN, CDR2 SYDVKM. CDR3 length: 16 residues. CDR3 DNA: TGTGCCAGCAGTTGGTACCGGGACAGGGGGCGGCGTGAGCAGTTCTTC. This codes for CASSWYRDRGRREQFF.

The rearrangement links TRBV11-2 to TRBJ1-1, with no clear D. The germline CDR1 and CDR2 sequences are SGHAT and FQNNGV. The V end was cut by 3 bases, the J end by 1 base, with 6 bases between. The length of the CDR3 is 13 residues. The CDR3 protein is CASSFTRNTEAFF. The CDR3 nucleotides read TGTGCCAGCAGCTTTACAAGGAACACTGAAGCTTTCTTT. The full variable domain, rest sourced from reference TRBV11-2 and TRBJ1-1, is EAGVAQSPRYKIIEKRQSVAFWCNPISGHATLYWYQQILGQGPKLLIQFQNNGVVDDSQLPKDRFSAERLKGVDSTLKIQPAKLEDSAVYLCASSFTRNTEAFFGQGTRLTVV.

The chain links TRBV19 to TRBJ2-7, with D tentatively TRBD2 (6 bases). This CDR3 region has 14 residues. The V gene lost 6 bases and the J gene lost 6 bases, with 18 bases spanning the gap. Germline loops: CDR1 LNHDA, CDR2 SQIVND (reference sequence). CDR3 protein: CASRPDGSNGEQYF. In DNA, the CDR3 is TGTGCCAGTAGGCCTGACGGGAGTAACGGCGAGCAGTACTTC. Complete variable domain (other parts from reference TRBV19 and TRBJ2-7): DGGITQSPKYLFRKEGQNVTLSCEQNLNHDAMYWYRQDPGQGLRLIYYSQIVNDFQKGDIAEGYSVSREKKESFPLTVTSAQKNPTAFYLCASRPDGSNGEQYFGPGTRLTVT.

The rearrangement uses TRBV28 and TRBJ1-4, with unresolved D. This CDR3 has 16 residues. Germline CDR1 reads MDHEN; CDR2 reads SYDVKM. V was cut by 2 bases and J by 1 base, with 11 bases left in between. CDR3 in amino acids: CASSLGSVGTNEKLFF. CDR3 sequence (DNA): TGTGCCAGCAGTTTAGGCTCCGTTGGAACTAATGAAAAACTGTTTTTT.

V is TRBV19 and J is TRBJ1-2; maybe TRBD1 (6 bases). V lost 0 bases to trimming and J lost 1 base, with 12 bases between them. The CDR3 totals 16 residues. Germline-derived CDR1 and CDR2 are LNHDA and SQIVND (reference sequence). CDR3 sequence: CASSIDSGQINYGYTF. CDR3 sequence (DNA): TGTGCCAGTAGTATAGACTCCGGACAGATTAACTATGGCTACACCTTC.

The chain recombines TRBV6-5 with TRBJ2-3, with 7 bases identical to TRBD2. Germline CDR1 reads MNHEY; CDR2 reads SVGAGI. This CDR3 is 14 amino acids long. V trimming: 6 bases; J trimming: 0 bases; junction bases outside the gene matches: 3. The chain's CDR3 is CASRPSGSTDTQYF. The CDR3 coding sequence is TGTGCCAGCAGGCCTAGCGGTAGCACAGATACGCAGTATTTT.

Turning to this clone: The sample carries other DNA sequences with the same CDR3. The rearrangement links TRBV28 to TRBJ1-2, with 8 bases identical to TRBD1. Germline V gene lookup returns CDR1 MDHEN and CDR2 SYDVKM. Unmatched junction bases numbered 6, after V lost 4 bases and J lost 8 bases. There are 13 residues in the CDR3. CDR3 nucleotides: TGTGCCAGCAGTTCGCAGGGGGCGCGGGGCTACACCTTC. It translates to CASSSQGARGYTF.

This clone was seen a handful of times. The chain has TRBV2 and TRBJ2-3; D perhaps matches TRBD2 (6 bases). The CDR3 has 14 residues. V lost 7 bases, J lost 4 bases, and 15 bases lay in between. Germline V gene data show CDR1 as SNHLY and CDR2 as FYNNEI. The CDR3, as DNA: TGTGCCAGCAATGACGGGGGAGAGGCAGATACGCAGTATTTT. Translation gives CASNDGGEADTQYF.

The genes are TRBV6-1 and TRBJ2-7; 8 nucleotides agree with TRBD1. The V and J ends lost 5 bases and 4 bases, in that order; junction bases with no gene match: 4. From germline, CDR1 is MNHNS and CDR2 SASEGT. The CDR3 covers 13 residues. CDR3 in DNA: TGTGCCAGCAGTAGGGACAGGATGTACGAGCAGTACTTC. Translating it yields CASSRDRMYEQYF.